This T cell receptor beta chain was sequenced for a study of read filtering for tumor transcriptome and immune sequencing. Overall study: IR-seq gave about 3.5 to 11 million TCR reads per sample; RNA-seq gave about 80 to 1,400.

The library was built from 400 ng RNA with molecular barcoded adaptors for alpha/delta and beta/gamma chains. TCRdb used MiXCR to reprocess the reads, holding one entry per CDR3 protein. The sample shows about 130,000 distinct CDR3 sequences, 10% to 15% of them seen only once. Comment on this clonotype: A much larger clonotype is one base distant, so this may be a read error.

This CDR3 region has 13 residues. Germline V lookup: CDR1 MNHEY, CDR2 SVGAGI. At the time of active disease, bone marrow was collected from every patient. V is TRBV6-5 and J is TRBJ2-7; TRBD2 matches at 7 bases. The sequence was collected from a donor aged 40 or older with multiple myeloma. The sequenced material came from a population of CD138-negative cells sorted from bone marrow. This chain's CDR3 is CAGSGPGGPEQYF. The DNA of the CDR3 is TGTGCCGGCAGTGGCCCGGGAGGCCCCGAGCAGTACTTC.